This TCR beta chain stems from a study of neoadjuvant nivolumab and ipilimumab in lung cancer. The overall study: The combination arm added day-1 ipilimumab 1 mg/kg to nivolumab 3 mg/kg on days 1, 15, 29.

Study observations and caveats: Resected-tumor TCR richness correlated positively with pretherapy blood richness. Compared with tumor-adjacent uninvolved lung, resected tumors showed greater richness and clonality. Only two of four nivolumab-treated tumors gained richness and clonality by surgery.

Generated by immunoSEQ multiplex PCR, the TCRdb table keeps only in-frame clones and is missing some. The sample has tens of thousands of clones, about 89% seen once. Of note for this clone: The antigen is not known.

The specimen comprised blood, sampled before neoadjuvant nivolumab, alone or with ipilimumab. The source is an adult with non-small cell lung cancer. Some clones in this sample may be carry-over from other donors' samples.

In DNA form, the CDR3 reads TGTGCCAGCAGCCCCGTGGGGGGCTCGAGGGGGTACGAGCAGTACTTC. Translation: CASSPVGGSRGYEQYF. The rearrangement joins TRBV7-2 to TRBJ2-7; D is tentatively TRBD1 or TRBD2 (6 bases each). CDR1 and CDR2 from the germline V gene are SGHTA and FQGNSA. This CDR3 contains 16 residues. V was cut by 5 bases and J by 4 bases, with 21 bases left in between.